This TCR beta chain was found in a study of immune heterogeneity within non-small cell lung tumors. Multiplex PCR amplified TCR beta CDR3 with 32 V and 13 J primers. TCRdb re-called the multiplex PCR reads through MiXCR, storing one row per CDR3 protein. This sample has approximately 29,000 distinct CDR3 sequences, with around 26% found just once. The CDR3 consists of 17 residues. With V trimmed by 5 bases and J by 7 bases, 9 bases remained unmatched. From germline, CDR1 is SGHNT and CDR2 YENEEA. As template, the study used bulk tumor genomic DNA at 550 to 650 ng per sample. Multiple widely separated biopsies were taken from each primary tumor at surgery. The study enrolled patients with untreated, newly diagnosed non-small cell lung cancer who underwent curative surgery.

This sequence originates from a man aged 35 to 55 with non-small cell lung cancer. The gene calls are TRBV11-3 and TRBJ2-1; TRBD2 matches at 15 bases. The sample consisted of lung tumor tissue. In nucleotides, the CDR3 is TGTGCCAGCAGCCGAGGACTAGCGGGAGGGCCGCGGAATGAGCAGTTCTTC. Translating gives CASSRGLAGGPRNEQFF. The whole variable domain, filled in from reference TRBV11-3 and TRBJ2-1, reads EAGVVQSPRYKIIEKKQPVAFWCNPISGHNTLYWYLQNLGQGPELLIRYENEEAVDDSQLPKDRFSAERLKGVDSTLKIQPAELGDSAVYLCASSRGLAGGPRNEQFFGPGTRLTVL.